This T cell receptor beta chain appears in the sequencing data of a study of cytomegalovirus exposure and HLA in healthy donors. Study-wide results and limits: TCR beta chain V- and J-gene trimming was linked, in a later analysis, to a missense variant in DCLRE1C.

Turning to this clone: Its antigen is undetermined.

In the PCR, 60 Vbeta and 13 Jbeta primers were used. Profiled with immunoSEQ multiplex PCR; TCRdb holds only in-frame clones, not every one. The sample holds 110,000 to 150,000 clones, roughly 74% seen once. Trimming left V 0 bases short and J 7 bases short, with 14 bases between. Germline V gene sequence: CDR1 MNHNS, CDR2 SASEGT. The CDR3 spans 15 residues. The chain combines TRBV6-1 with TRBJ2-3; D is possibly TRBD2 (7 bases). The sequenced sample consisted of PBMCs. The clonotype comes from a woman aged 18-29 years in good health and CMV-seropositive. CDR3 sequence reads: CASSEAEGGLNTQYF. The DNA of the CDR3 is TGTGCCAGCAGTGAAGCGGAGGGGGGGCTTAATACGCAGTATTTT.